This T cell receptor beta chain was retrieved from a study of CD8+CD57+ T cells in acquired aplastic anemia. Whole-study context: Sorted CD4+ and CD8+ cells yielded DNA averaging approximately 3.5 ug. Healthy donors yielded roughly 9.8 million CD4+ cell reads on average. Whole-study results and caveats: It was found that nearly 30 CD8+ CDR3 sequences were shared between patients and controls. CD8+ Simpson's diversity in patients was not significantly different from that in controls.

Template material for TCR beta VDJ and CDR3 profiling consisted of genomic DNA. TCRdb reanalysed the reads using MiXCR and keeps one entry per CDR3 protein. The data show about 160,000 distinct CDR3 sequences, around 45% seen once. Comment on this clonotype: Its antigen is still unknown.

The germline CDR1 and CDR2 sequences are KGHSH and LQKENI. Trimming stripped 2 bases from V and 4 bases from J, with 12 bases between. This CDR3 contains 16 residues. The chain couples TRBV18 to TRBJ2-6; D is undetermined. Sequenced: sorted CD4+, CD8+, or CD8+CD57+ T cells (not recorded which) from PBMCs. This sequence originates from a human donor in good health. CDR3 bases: TGTGCCAGCTCACCAACGAAGACCCTCGGGGCCAACGTCCTGACTTTC. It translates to CASSPTKTLGANVLTF.